This T cell receptor (beta chain) was captured in a study of control samples from healthy donors and cancer patients. CDR1 is MNHEY, CDR2 SMNVEV, per germline (reference sequence). V dropped 4 bases and J dropped 0 bases, with 7 bases sitting between them. The CDR3 runs 14 residues. This clone is a singleton in its sample. Produced via immunoSEQ multiplex PCR; TCRdb's table is partial and in-frame only. The repertoire holds around 9,000 clones, 91% seen once, with just under 20% in the top ten. The receptor's source is a man aged 55 to 70 with colorectal cancer. The rearrangement joins TRBV27 to TRBJ1-3; D unresolved. Sequencing was done on a sample of PBMCs. The DNA of the CDR3 is TGTGCCAGCAGTTCGCTCCTCTCTGGAAACACCATATATTTT. It codes for CASSSLLSGNTIYF.